This is a list of T cell receptor beta chains from one sample in a study of cytomegalovirus exposure and HLA in healthy donors. TCRdb's table, derived via immunoSEQ multiplex PCR, lists solely in-frame clones and lacks some. This sample's table reports roughly 100,000 clones. Material for sequencing was PBMCs. The receptors shown here come from a man in his forties or fifties in good health and CMV-seronegative. Each CDR3 is given with its conserved first and last residue. The D gene is left open where the match is weak.

J: TRBJ2-5; D: TRBD1; V: TRBV29-1; CDR3: CSGWTGSETQYF; DNA: TGCAGCGGATGGACAGGGTCGGAGACCCAGTACTTC
J: TRBJ2-5; D: -; V: TRBV29-1; CDR3: CSVERGGSLETQYF; DNA: TGCAGCGTTGAAAGAGGAGGGTCCCTAGAGACCCAGTACTTC
J: TRBJ1-6; D: -; V: TRBV2; CDR3: CASSYPGSPLHF; DNA: TGTGCCAGCAGCTACCCGGGGTCACCCCTCCACTTT
J: TRBJ2-2; D: -; V: TRBV12-5; CDR3: CASYPDTGELFF; DNA: TGTGCTAGTTATCCGGACACCGGGGAGCTGTTTTTT
J: TRBJ2-6; D: TRBD1; V: TRBV6-1; CDR3: CASDREWSGANVLTF; DNA: TGTGCCAGCGACAGGGAGTGGTCTGGGGCCAACGTCCTGACTTTC
J: TRBJ1-2; D: TRBD1; V: TRBV18; CDR3: CASSRGGTGILNYGYTF; DNA: TGTGCCAGCTCACGGGGCGGGACAGGCATCTTAAACTATGGCTACACCTTC
J: TRBJ1-1; D: TRBD1; V: TRBV6-5; CDR3: CASSPNRGFKTEAFF; DNA: TGTGCCAGCAGTCCAAACAGGGGGTTCAAAACTGAAGCTTTCTTT
J: TRBJ2-7; D: TRBD2; V: TRBV6-5; CDR3: CASSFERGGTYEQYF; DNA: TGTGCCAGCAGCTTTGAGCGGGGGGGGACCTACGAGCAGTACTTC
J: TRBJ2-6; D: TRBD1; V: TRBV19; CDR3: CASSAGTGGSGANVLTF; DNA: TGTGCCAGTAGTGCCGGGACAGGGGGCAGTGGGGCCAACGTCCTGACTTTC
J: TRBJ1-6; D: -; V: TRBV2; CDR3: CASSMYQGLNSPLHF; DNA: TGTGCCAGCAGTATGTACCAGGGTCTAAATTCACCCCTCCACTTT
J: TRBJ1-1; D: -; V: TRBV5-4; CDR3: CASSGRGGLEAFF; DNA: TGTGCCAGCAGCGGGCGGGGAGGGCTTGAAGCTTTCTTT
J: TRBJ2-1; D: -; V: TRBV5-1; CDR3: CASSREAGTAYNEQFF; DNA: TGCGCCAGCAGTAGAGAGGCGGGAACGGCCTACAATGAGCAGTTCTTC
J: TRBJ1-2; D: TRBD1; V: TRBV7-9; CDR3: CASSLERPGGNGYTF; DNA: TGTGCCAGCAGCTTAGAAAGGCCAGGGGGCAATGGCTACACCTTC
J: TRBJ1-5; D: TRBD1; V: TRBV30; CDR3: CAWRGDRDQPQHF; DNA: TGTGCCTGGAGGGGGGACAGAGATCAGCCCCAGCATTTT
J: TRBJ2-1; D: -; V: TRBV7-2; CDR3: CASSPKDRSYNEQFF; DNA: TGTGCCAGCAGCCCAAAGGACAGATCCTACAATGAGCAGTTCTTC
J: TRBJ2-1; D: TRBD1; V: TRBV30; CDR3: CAWSPPVRGSSYNEQFF; DNA: TGTGCCTGGAGTCCCCCGGTCAGGGGGAGTTCCTACAATGAGCAGTTCTTC
J: TRBJ2-1; D: TRBD1; V: TRBV2; CDR3: CASSDSGGAGYNEQFF; DNA: TGTGCCAGCAGCGACTCAGGGGGCGCAGGGTACAATGAGCAGTTCTTC
J: TRBJ2-4; D: TRBD1; V: TRBV18; CDR3: CASSRTGGTVAKNIQYF; DNA: TGTGCCAGCTCGAGGACAGGGGGAACGGTGGCCAAAAACATTCAGTACTTC
J: TRBJ1-2; D: -; V: TRBV25-1; CDR3: CASSQELEGYTF; DNA: TGTGCCAGCTCACAGGAATTGGAGGGCTACACCTTC
J: TRBJ2-7; D: TRBD1; V: TRBV6-1; CDR3: CASRQEPGQGYEQYF; DNA: TGTGCCAGCAGGCAAGAACCGGGACAGGGCTACGAGCAGTACTTC
J: TRBJ1-2; D: TRBD1; V: TRBV11-2; CDR3: CASSLDLTGNGYTF; DNA: TGTGCCAGCAGCTTAGATTTGACAGGGAATGGCTACACCTTC
J: TRBJ1-6; D: TRBD1; V: TRBV19; CDR3: CASSTGGNSPLHF; DNA: TGTGCCAGTAGTACAGGGGGTAATTCACCCCTCCACTTT
J: TRBJ2-7; D: TRBD2; V: TRBV30; CDR3: CAWSVMGLAEQYF; DNA: TGTGCCTGGAGTGTAATGGGACTAGCAGAGCAGTACTTC
J: TRBJ1-6; D: -; V: TRBV4-1; CDR3: CASSQGGVGYNSPLHF; DNA: TGCGCCAGCAGCCAAGGGGGGGTCGGATATAATTCACCCCTCCACTTT
J: TRBJ2-5; D: TRBD2; V: TRBV10-3; CDR3: CAISPGTSGGETQYF; DNA: TGCGCCATCAGCCCCGGGACTAGCGGGGGAGAGACCCAGTACTTC